This entry describes one T cell receptor (beta chain). This record comes from a study of blood T cell repertoires in COVID-19. Study context: Acute and convalescent COVID-19 specimens originated in the United States, Italy and Spain. The cDNA or gDNA used as material had been derived from T cells, B-cell-depleted T cells, or PBMCs.

Study processing details: Researchers report that nucleated cell counts were estimated from reference gene primer amplification. The table came from immunoSEQ multiplex PCR; TCRdb's copy has only in-frame clones and leaves some out. The V and J calls and clone size come from that table; D and trimming were worked out from the DNA. The table lists 400,000 or so clones, around 87% of them singletons. The sequenced material came from peripheral blood. The origin of this receptor is a human donor in a cohort sampled during active COVID-19.

The CDR3 coding sequence is TGTGCCACCAGTGACCCAGACAGGGGGTATGGCTACACCTTC. As protein: CATSDPDRGYGYTF. V usage is TRBV24-1 and J usage is TRBJ1-2, with 9 bases that match TRBD1. Germline V gene lookup returns CDR1 KGHDR and CDR2 SFDVKD. J lost 5 bases, V lost 4 bases, and 4 bases had no gene match. The CDR3 totals 14 residues.